This T cell receptor beta chain originates from a study of blood T cell repertoires in COVID-19. Looking at the study overall: From T cells, B-cell-depleted T cells, or PBMCs came the material, which was cDNA or gDNA.

Donors were grouped by their self-reported clinical history. Sequencing was performed with immunoSEQ multiplex PCR; in TCRdb, only in-frame clones are kept and a portion is missing. The sample carries 490,000 or so clones, 70% to 90% recorded once. V was clipped by 6 bases and J by 4 bases, with 9 bases between them. Germline-derived CDR1 and CDR2 are MNHEY and SVGAGI. The CDR3 spans 12 residues. The chain links TRBV6-5 to TRBJ2-5, with a possible D match to TRBD2 (5 bases). Sequencing was done on a sample of PBMCs or T cells enriched from blood (not recorded which). This clonotype was obtained from a woman aged 55-69 years who had recovered from COVID-19. In nucleotides, the CDR3 is TGTGCCAGCAGCGGGGAAGGAGAGACCCAGTACTTC. Protein: CASSGEGETQYF.